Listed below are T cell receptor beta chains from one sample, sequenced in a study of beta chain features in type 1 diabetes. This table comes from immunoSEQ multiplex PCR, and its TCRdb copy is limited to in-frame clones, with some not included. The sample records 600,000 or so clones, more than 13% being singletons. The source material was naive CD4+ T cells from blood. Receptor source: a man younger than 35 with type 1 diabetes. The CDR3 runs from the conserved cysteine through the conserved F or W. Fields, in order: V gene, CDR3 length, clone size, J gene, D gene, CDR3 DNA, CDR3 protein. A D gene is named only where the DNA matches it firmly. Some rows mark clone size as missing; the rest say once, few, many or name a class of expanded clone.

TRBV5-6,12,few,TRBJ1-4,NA,TGTGCCAGCAACCGGGACGGCGGAAAACTGTTTTTT,CASNRDGGKLFF
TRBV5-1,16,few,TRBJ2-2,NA,TGCGCCAGCGGGGCTAGGGCAGGCGTGAACACCGGGGAGCTGTTTTTT,CASGARAGVNTGELFF
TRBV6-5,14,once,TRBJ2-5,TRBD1,TGTGCCAGCTCTCTGGGGACAGGGCAAGAGACCCAGTACTTC,CASSLGTGQETQYF
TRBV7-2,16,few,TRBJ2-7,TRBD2,TGTGCCAGCAGCCTGATCTTTAGCGGGGGAAACTACGAGCAGTACTTC,CASSLIFSGGNYEQYF
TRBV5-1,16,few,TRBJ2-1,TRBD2,TGCGCCAGCAGCTTGACCCCAGGGACTACCTACAATGAGCAGTTCTTC,CASSLTPGTTYNEQFF
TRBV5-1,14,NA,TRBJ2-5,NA,TGCGCCAGCAGTCCCTCGACTGGATCCGAGACCCAGTACTTC,CASSPSTGSETQYF
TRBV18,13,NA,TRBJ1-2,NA,TGTGCCAGCTCAGGGGTTAGCAACTATGGCTACACCTTC,CASSGVSNYGYTF
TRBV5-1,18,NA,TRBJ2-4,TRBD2,TGCGCCAGCAGCTTGGGACTAGCGGGATCTACTGCCAAAAACATTCAGTACTTC,CASSLGLAGSTAKNIQYF
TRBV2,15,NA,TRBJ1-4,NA,TGTGCCAGCAGTGAAGACGGACAGCTCACTGAAAAACTGTTTTTT,CASSEDGQLTEKLFF
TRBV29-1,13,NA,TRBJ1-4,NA,TGCAGCGTTGAAATGCCTCTAGGTGAAAAACTGTTTTTT,CSVEMPLGEKLFF
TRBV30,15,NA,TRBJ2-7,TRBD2,TGTGCCTGGAGAGAGGTAGCGGGGGGCATTTACGAGCAGTACTTC,CAWREVAGGIYEQYF
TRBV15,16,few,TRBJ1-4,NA,TGTGCCACCAGCAGAAGAAGGACCGCCAGACGGGAAAAACTGTTTTTT,CATSRRRTARREKLFF